This T cell receptor (beta chain) originates from a study of cytomegalovirus exposure and HLA in healthy donors. As for the study in general: An analysis done earlier identified more than 100 million unique TCR beta sequences from around 180 million T cells. The early release's HLA-typed donors yielded 65 million to 85 million unique TCRs. General observations from the study: For most TCR beta V segments, an earlier analysis put the productive rate at about 87% or about 30% of the time.

PCR involved 60 Vbeta and 13 Jbeta primers. Authors' processing steps: The authors later counted roughly 87 million unique TCR beta chains, some 10 million of them shared. Repertoires were generated with immunoSEQ multiplex PCR, while TCRdb's copy carries only in-frame clones and drops some. The V and J calls and clone size were taken over from that table, and D and trimming were inferred from the DNA. The repertoire shows tens of thousands of clones; the top ten hold 1.5%. Germline loops: CDR1 SGHTA, CDR2 FQGNSA. Trimming removed 1 base at V and 1 base at J, with 14 bases between. The CDR3 has 17 amino acids. Regarding this clone: The target antigen is unknown.

The sequenced sample consisted of PBMCs. This TCR derives from a woman aged 55-70 years in good health and CMV-seronegative. The J gene is TRBJ2-1, the V gene TRBV7-2, with TRBD2 as a possible D gene (5 bases). The CDR3 nucleotides read TGTGCCAGCAGCTTAGTAGGAGGAGTAGGATCCTACAATGAGCAGTTCTTC. Translated, it gives CASSLVGGVGSYNEQFF.